This is a list of T cell receptor beta chains from one sample in a study of low-dose radiotherapy and immunotherapy resistance in tumors. MiXCR, run by TCRdb on the reads, gives a single entry per CDR3 protein. The table includes more than 50,000 distinct CDR3 sequences, approximately 26% detected once. The sample was PBMCs, taken before treatment. All receptors derive from a male donor with rectosigmoid adenocarcinoma. The CDR3 runs from the conserved cysteine through the conserved F or W. D genes are given only for firm matches. Clone size is given for some rows only: seen once, a few or many times, or a class if the clone is expanded.

v_call: TRBV7-2
d_call: TRBD2
j_call: TRBJ2-7
clone_size: once
cdr3_aa: CASSLGAGPLEQYF
cdr3_nt: TGTGCCAGCAGCTTAGGAGCGGGACCCCTCGAGCAGTACTTC

v_call: TRBV7-2
d_call: -
j_call: TRBJ2-1
clone_size: many
cdr3_aa: CASSPPGTSTYNEQFF
cdr3_nt: TGTGCCAGCAGCCCCCCTGGGACCTCTACCTACAATGAGCAGTTCTTC

v_call: TRBV7-2
d_call: -
j_call: TRBJ1-1
clone_size: many
cdr3_aa: CASSFRENTEAFF
cdr3_nt: TGTGCCAGCAGCTTCAGGGAGAACACTGAAGCTTTCTTT

v_call: TRBV20-1
d_call: -
j_call: TRBJ1-1
clone_size: -
cdr3_aa: CSAREVMNTEAFF
cdr3_nt: TGCAGTGCACGGGAAGTGATGAACACTGAAGCTTTCTTT

v_call: TRBV7-3
d_call: TRBD2
j_call: TRBJ2-1
clone_size: many
cdr3_aa: CASSRIPGLDNEQFF
cdr3_nt: TGTGCCAGCAGCCGCATCCCGGGACTAGATAATGAGCAGTTCTTC

v_call: TRBV6-5
d_call: -
j_call: TRBJ1-6
clone_size: -
cdr3_aa: CASSYSLYRDANLHF
cdr3_nt: TGTGCCAGCAGTTACTCGCTATACCGGGACGCCAACCTCCACTTT

v_call: TRBV5-1
d_call: TRBD1
j_call: TRBJ2-5
clone_size: -
cdr3_aa: CASSGQLQETQYF
cdr3_nt: TGCGCCAGTTCGGGACAGCTACAAGAGACCCAGTACTTC

v_call: TRBV27
d_call: TRBD1
j_call: TRBJ1-6
clone_size: many
cdr3_aa: CASSMLGGGVSPLHF
cdr3_nt: TGTGCCAGCAGTATGTTGGGAGGGGGCGTCTCACCCCTCCACTTT

v_call: TRBV25-1
d_call: -
j_call: TRBJ2-2
clone_size: many
cdr3_aa: CASSGQKDTGELFF
cdr3_nt: TGTGCCAGCAGTGGGCAGAAAGACACCGGGGAGCTGTTTTTT

v_call: TRBV4-3
d_call: TRBD2
j_call: TRBJ2-7
clone_size: -
cdr3_aa: CASSQGSGSYEQYF
cdr3_nt: TGCGCCAGCAGCCAAGGTAGCGGGAGCTACGAGCAGTACTTC

v_call: TRBV18
d_call: TRBD1
j_call: TRBJ2-7
clone_size: medium-sized
cdr3_aa: CASSPSLQGAPSPNSRPLYEQYF
cdr3_nt: TGTGCCAGCTCACCAAGTTTACAGGGGGCGCCATCCCCCAATTCGCGACCCCTCTACGAGCAGTACTTC

v_call: TRBV7-6
d_call: -
j_call: TRBJ2-5
clone_size: once
cdr3_aa: CASNRSQETQYF
cdr3_nt: TGTGCCAGCAACCGGAGTCAAGAGACCCAGTACTTC

v_call: TRBV6-1
d_call: TRBD1
j_call: TRBJ2-2
clone_size: once
cdr3_aa: CASRDGTSGQGILRELFF
cdr3_nt: TGTGCCAGCAGGGACGGGACTTCGGGACAGGGGATTTTGCGGGAGCTGTTTTTT

v_call: TRBV28
d_call: -
j_call: TRBJ1-2
clone_size: medium-sized
cdr3_aa: CASSSFGANYGYTF
cdr3_nt: TGTGCCAGCAGTTCTTTTGGTGCGAACTATGGCTACACCTTC

v_call: TRBV28
d_call: -
j_call: TRBJ1-6
clone_size: many
cdr3_aa: CASKRASSYNSPLHF
cdr3_nt: TGTGCCAGCAAGAGGGCGAGCTCCTATAATTCACCCCTCCACTTT

v_call: TRBV29-1
d_call: -
j_call: TRBJ2-7
clone_size: -
cdr3_aa: CSVDGGGTYEQYF
cdr3_nt: TGCAGCGTTGATGGAGGCGGCACCTACGAGCAGTACTTC

v_call: TRBV24-1
d_call: -
j_call: TRBJ2-3
clone_size: many
cdr3_aa: CATSAPRGTDTQYF
cdr3_nt: TGTGCCACCAGTGCCCCCCGGGGGACAGATACGCAGTATTTT

v_call: TRBV7-9
d_call: -
j_call: TRBJ2-3
clone_size: many
cdr3_aa: CASFRAADTQYF
cdr3_nt: TGTGCCAGCTTTAGAGCGGCAGATACGCAGTATTTT